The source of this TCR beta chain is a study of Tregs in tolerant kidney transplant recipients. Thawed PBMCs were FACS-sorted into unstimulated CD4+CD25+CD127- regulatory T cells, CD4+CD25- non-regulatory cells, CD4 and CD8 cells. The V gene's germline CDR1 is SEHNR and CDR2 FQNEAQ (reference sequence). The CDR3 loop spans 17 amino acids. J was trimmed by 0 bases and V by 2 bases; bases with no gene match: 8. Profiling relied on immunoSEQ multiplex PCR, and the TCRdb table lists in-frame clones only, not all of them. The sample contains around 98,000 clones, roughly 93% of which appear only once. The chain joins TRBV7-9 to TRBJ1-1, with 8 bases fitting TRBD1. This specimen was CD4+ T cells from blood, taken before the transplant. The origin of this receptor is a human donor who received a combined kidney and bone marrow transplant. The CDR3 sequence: CASSLLGQGELNTEAFF. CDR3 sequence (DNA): TGTGCCAGCAGCTTACTCGGACAGGGCGAACTGAACACTGAAGCTTTCTTT.